This T cell receptor beta chain was observed in a study of a mutant IDH1 vaccine in newly diagnosed glioma. Study summary: Vaccine dosing followed radiotherapy by 4-6 weeks, or accompanied temozolomide cycles. Former treatment meant radiotherapy, temozolomide, or both; the majority had gotten both.

Germline values: CDR1 SGHNT, CDR2 YYREEE (reference sequence). V was trimmed by 4 bases and J by 5 bases, leaving 13 bases between them. This CDR3 spans 14 amino acids. This clone turned up a few times. The antigen remains undetermined. Time point meaning: week 35, safety follow-up. A single vaccine dose contained 300 ug of mutant IDH1 20-mer peptide, and topical imiquimod was used with it. Patients had eight vaccinations, in weeks 1, 3, 5, 7, 11, 15, 19 and 23. Assay: immunoSEQ multiplex PCR; the TCRdb copy retains only in-frame clones and omits some. Of some 31,000 clones in the sample, 60% to 85% were seen once.

The chain uses TRBV5-4 and TRBJ1-5; a weak D match, TRBD1 (5 bases). The sequence was collected from a woman between 25 and 40 years old with glioma. Some clones in this sample may be carry-over from other donors' samples. The sample was PBMCs, taken from a glioma patient whose treatment included an IDH1 peptide vaccine. The CDR3 is CASSRQGVDQPQHF. In nucleotides, the CDR3 is TGTGCCAGCAGCCGTCAGGGCGTAGATCAGCCCCAGCATTTT.